The clone carrying this T cell receptor (beta chain) was seen many times. Its target is unknown. TCRdb independently ran MiXCR on the 5' RACE reads; one entry per CDR3 protein. This sample carries some 83,000 distinct CDR3 sequences, just over 2.5% of them seen once, and the ten largest clones take 0.95% to 1.3%. V was pared by 5 bases and J by 7 bases, with 5 bases of the junction left unmatched. Germline values: CDR1 SQVTM, CDR2 ANQGSEA. The CDR3 loop spans 12 amino acids. The data were taken from a study of neurological immune-mediated disorders. Study information: Of the multiple sclerosis patients, approximately 34 in total, some 30 were relapsing-remitting and 3 were secondary progressive.

General observations from the study: Falling below healthy controls, multiple sclerosis showed the least TCR clonal expansion, while HTLV-1-associated myelopathy showed the most.

Sequenced sample: PBMCs. This TCR derives from a woman between 25 and 40 years old with multiple sclerosis. The chain couples TRBV29-1 to TRBJ2-1, with 7 nucleotides matching TRBD2. The DNA for the CDR3 is TGCAGCGTTCACGCGGGAGCGAATGAGCAGTTCTTC. This codes for CSVHAGANEQFF.